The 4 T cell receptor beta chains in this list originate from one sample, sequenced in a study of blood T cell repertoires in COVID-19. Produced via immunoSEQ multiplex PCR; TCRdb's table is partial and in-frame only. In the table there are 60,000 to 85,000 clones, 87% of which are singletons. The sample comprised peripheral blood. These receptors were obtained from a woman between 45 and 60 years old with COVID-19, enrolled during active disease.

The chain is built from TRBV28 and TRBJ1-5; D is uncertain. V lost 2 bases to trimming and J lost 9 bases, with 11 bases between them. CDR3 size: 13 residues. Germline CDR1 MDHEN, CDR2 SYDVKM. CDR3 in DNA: TGTGCCAGCAGTTTAGGTAGGGAGAGGCCCCAGCATTTT. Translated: CASSLGRERPQHF.

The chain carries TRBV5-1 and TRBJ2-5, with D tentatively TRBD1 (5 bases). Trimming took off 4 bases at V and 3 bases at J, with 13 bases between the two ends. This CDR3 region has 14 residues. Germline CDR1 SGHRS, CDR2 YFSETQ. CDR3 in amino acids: CASSTDTRKETQYF. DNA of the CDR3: TGCGCCAGCAGCACGGACACGCGGAAAGAGACCCAGTACTTC.

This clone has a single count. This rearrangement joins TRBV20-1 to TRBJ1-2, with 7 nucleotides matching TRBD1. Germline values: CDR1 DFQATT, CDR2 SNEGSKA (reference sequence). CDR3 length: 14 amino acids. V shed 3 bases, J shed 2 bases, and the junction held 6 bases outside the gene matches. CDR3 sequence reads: CSASTRTGNYGYTF. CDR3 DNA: TGCAGTGCTAGTACACGGACAGGCAACTATGGCTACACCTTC.

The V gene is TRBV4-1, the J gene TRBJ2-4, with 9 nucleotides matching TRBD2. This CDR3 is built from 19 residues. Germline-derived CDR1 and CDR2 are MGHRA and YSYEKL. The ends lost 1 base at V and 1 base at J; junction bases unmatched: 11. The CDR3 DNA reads TGCGCCAGCAGCCAAGGTAGCGGGAGTGGGGGTTCGGCCAAAAACATTCAGTACTTC. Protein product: CASSQGSGSGGSAKNIQYF.